The 28 T cell receptor beta chains below all came from one sample that was sequenced in a study of response to subunit inactivated influenza vaccine. MiXCR, applied by TCRdb to the RT-PCR reads, yields one record per CDR3 protein. This table holds 450,000 to 550,000 distinct CDR3 sequences, 25% found once. Sequenced material: CD4+ T cells sorted from PBMCs, taken roughly 5 days after vaccination. The source is a man between 45 and 60 years old who received an inactivated influenza vaccine.

The chain joins TRBV11-1 to TRBJ2-7; TRBD1 matches at 8 bases. The CDR3 runs 15 residues. V shed 6 bases, J shed 2 bases, and the junction held 9 bases outside the gene matches. Germline CDR1 is SGHAT and CDR2 is FQDESV (reference sequence). CDR3 loop: CASSRTTGDPYEQYF. DNA of the CDR3: TGTGCCAGCAGTCGGACGACAGGGGACCCCTACGAGCAGTACTTC.

CDR3 sequence reads: CSATGTTSFGELFF. The CDR3 DNA follows: TGCAGTGCGACCGGGACGACGAGTTTCGGGGAGCTGTTTTTT. This chain connects TRBV20-1 to TRBJ2-2; the D call may be TRBD1 or TRBD2 (5 bases each). Germline CDR1 is DFQATT and CDR2 is SNEGSKA (reference sequence). V was shortened by 6 bases and J by 7 bases, with 18 bases between the two germline ends. The CDR3 loop spans 14 amino acids.

The chain has TRBV24-1 and TRBJ2-1; D might be TRBD1 or TRBD2, each matching 6 bases. Germline CDR1 is KGHDR and CDR2 is SFDVKD. CDR3 length equals 14 residues. V gave up 7 bases and J gave up 2 bases, with 11 bases separating them. DNA for the CDR3: TGTGCCACCAGGGGGGGCCTCCCCTACAATGAGCAGTTCTTC. Protein sequence: CATRGGLPYNEQFF.

This clonotype was seen a few times. This sequence joins TRBV25-1 and TRBJ2-7; a weak D match, TRBD1 (5 bases). CDR3 size: 14 residues. CDR1 and CDR2 (germline): MGHDK, SYGVNS. V shed 3 bases and J shed 2 bases, with 11 bases lying between them. The CDR3 region has the DNA TGTGCCAGCAGTGATAAGGGGCTTCCCTACGAGCAGTACTTC. As protein: CASSDKGLPYEQYF.

This chain connects TRBV12-3 or TRBV12-4 to TRBJ2-3; 9 nucleotides agree with TRBD1. The CDR3 totals 11 residues. Germline trimming cut 4 bases from V and 15 bases from J; bases unmatched to any gene: 5. This CDR3 reads CASSSGTGLYF. The CDR3 bases are TGTGCCAGCAGTTCAGGGACAGGGCTTTATTTT.

The rearrangement uses TRBV5-1 and TRBJ2-3; either TRBD1 or TRBD2 may supply D (5 bases each). The CDR3 consists of 15 residues. Germline V gene sequence: CDR1 SGHRS, CDR2 YFSETQ. The germline V and J ends were trimmed by 4 bases and 0 bases, with 12 bases remaining between them. Here the CDR3 DNA reads TGCGCCAGCAGCCCCACTGGGGGTAGCACAGATACGCAGTATTTT. Translated: CASSPTGGSTDTQYF. Filled out from reference TRBV5-1 and TRBJ2-3, the complete variable domain reads KAGVTQTPRYLIKTRGQQVTLSCSPISGHRSVSWYQQTPGQGLQFLFEYFSETQRNKGNFPGRFSGRQFSNSRSEMNVSTLELGDSALYLCASSPTGGSTDTQYFGPGTRLTVL.

This clonotype was counted at least ten times. The rearrangement joins TRBV6-6 to TRBJ1-6; D is perhaps TRBD1 (5 bases). From germline, CDR1 is MNHNY and CDR2 SVGAGI (reference sequence). This CDR3 comprises 14 residues. Trimming took off 6 bases at V and 6 bases at J, with 12 bases between the two ends. The CDR3 nucleotides read TGTGCCAGCAGGGTGGGACGGATTAATTCACCCCTCCACTTT. As protein: CASRVGRINSPLHF.

V usage is TRBV7-9 and J usage is TRBJ2-5; D tentatively reads TRBD1 or TRBD2 (5 bases each). Germline-derived CDR1 and CDR2 are SEHNR and FQNEAQ (reference sequence). CDR3 length: 12 amino acids. The V and J ends lost 5 bases and 5 bases respectively, with 9 bases between them. The CDR3 is CASSAEGETQYF. The CDR3 coding sequence is TGTGCCAGCAGCGCCGAGGGGGAGACCCAGTACTTC.

There are a few counts of this clonotype. The rearrangement links TRBV29-1 to TRBJ2-7; weak D call: TRBD2 (5 bases). Germline CDR1 SQVTM, CDR2 ANQGSEA. The CDR3 has 15 residues. Trimming cost V 4 bases and J 6 bases, with 22 bases left between them. Written as DNA, the CDR3 is TGCAGCGTTGGGCTCTCGGGAAGACGCGGCTCCGAGCAGTACTTC. The encoded protein is CSVGLSGRRGSEQYF.

The genes are TRBV20-1 and TRBJ1-5; 7 bases align to TRBD1. Germline assignment: CDR1 DFQATT and CDR2 SNEGSKA (reference sequence). J was trimmed by 0 bases and V by 5 bases; bases with no gene match: 13. The CDR3 covers 17 residues. The CDR3 DNA follows: TGCAGTGCTTACGGAGGGGGCTCGGGATTTAGCAATCAGCCCCAGCATTTT. It specifies CSAYGGGSGFSNQPQHF.

The chain joins TRBV5-1 to TRBJ2-4, with 13 positions matching TRBD2. The CDR3 length is 19 residues. The V segment lost 4 bases and the J segment 0 bases; nucleotides outside the gene matches: 10. Germline CDR1 is SGHRS and CDR2 is YFSETQ. CDR3 residues: CASSLWTSGGILAKNIQYF. CDR3 nucleotides: TGCGCCAGCAGCCTATGGACTAGCGGGGGAATACTAGCCAAAAACATTCAGTACTTC.

The chain has TRBV12-3 or TRBV12-4 and TRBJ2-7; 7 bases are a match to TRBD2. The length of the CDR3 is 11 residues. V shed 6 bases and J 8 bases; nucleotides not matched to a gene: 4. CDR3 DNA sequence: TGTGCCAGCAGCCGGACTAGTCAGCAGTACTTC. Translated, it gives CASSRTSQQYF.

This clonotype was seen more than once but under ten times. The genes are TRBV7-9 and TRBJ2-1, with D tentatively TRBD2 (6 bases). Germline values: CDR1 SEHNR, CDR2 FQNEAQ (reference sequence). Trimming removed 6 bases at V and 5 bases at J, with 20 bases between. There are 16 residues in the CDR3. CDR3 residues: CASRMSGGRSHNEQFF. The CDR3 bases are TGTGCCAGCAGGATGAGCGGAGGGAGGTCCCACAATGAGCAGTTCTTC.

This clonotype has a handful of counts. The chain links TRBV9 to TRBJ2-5, with 8 bases fitting TRBD2. V shed 6 bases and J 2 bases; nucleotides not matched to a gene: 3. This CDR3 spans 13 amino acids. Germline lookup yields CDR1 SGDLS and CDR2 YYNGEE. The CDR3 DNA sequence: TGTGCCAGCAACTTAGCGGGACAAGAGACCCAGTACTTC. The encoded protein is CASNLAGQETQYF.

This clonotype was picked up a small number of times. V gene TRBV19 combines with J gene TRBJ2-7; no definite D call. V was pared by 2 bases and J by 0 bases, with 11 bases between. The CDR3 length is 15 residues. Per germline, CDR1 LNHDA and CDR2 SQIVND (reference sequence). The CDR3 nucleotides read TGTGCCAGTAGTATAACGGCAGACCCCTCCTACGAGCAGTACTTC. This encodes CASSITADPSYEQYF.

The rearrangement joins TRBV20-1 to TRBJ2-1, with TRBD2 matching over 9 bases. The V gene end was trimmed by 2 bases and the J gene end by 9 bases; junction bases not matched to a gene: 11. Germline CDR1 is DFQATT and CDR2 is SNEGSKA (reference sequence). This CDR3 comprises 15 residues. The CDR3 region has the DNA TGCAGTGCTAGAAGCGCGCTAGCGGGATGGGGTGAGCAGTTCTTC. The encoded protein is CSARSALAGWGEQFF.

The CDR3 nucleotides are TGTGCCAGCAGTAGGACTAGCGGGGCCCCCTACGAGCAGTACTTC. Translation gives CASSRTSGAPYEQYF. J is TRBJ2-7 and V is TRBV6-1; 12 bases fit TRBD2. Looked up from germline, CDR1 is MNHNS and CDR2 is SASEGT. The CDR3 length is 15 residues. The trim removed 5 bases at V and 2 bases at J, leaving 4 bases unmatched.

This clonotype has more than one count but fewer than ten. This rearrangement joins TRBV15 to TRBJ2-7; D ambiguous. The CDR3 has 12 residues. Germline V lookup: CDR1 LNHNV, CDR2 YYDKDF (reference sequence). V dropped 1 base and J dropped 9 bases, with 10 bases sitting between them. The DNA for the CDR3 is TGTGCCACCAGCAGAGCAGGCCTGGGGCAGTACTTC. Translation gives CATSRAGLGQYF.

This clonotype has a handful of counts. The chain joins TRBV7-4 to TRBJ2-3; D uncertain. V lost 4 bases and J 4 bases, leaving 18 bases between the germline ends. Germline lookup yields CDR1 SGHVT and CDR2 SQSDAQ. The CDR3 spans 16 residues. The CDR3 region has the DNA TGTGCCAGCAGCTACCCCCTAGTACCGAGCCCAGATACGCAGTATTTT. It encodes CASSYPLVPSPDTQYF.

The chain combines TRBV2 with TRBJ1-1; the D is unclear. Between the trimmed V and J ends, which lost 4 bases and 5 bases, there was a span of 14 bases. CDR1 SNHLY and CDR2 FYNNEI come from the germline V gene. The CDR3 is 14 amino acids. Here the CDR3 reads CASSVYPGGTEAFF. CDR3 sequence (DNA): TGTGCCAGCAGTGTTTACCCAGGCGGTACTGAAGCTTTCTTT. The variable domain in full, completed from reference TRBV2 and TRBJ1-1, reads EPEVTQTPSHQVTQMGQEVILRCVPISNHLYFYWYRQILGQKVEFLVSFYNNEISEKSEIFDDQFSVERPDGSNFTLKIRSTKLEDSAMYFCASSVYPGGTEAFFGQGTRLTVV.

Only a few counts were recorded for this clonotype. The chain combines TRBV7-2 with TRBJ2-1, with 15 bases aligning to TRBD2. The CDR3 is 16 residues long. V trimming: 6 bases; J trimming: 9 bases; junction bases outside the gene matches: 9. Germline loops: CDR1 SGHTA, CDR2 FQGNSA. DNA for the CDR3: TGTGCCAGCAGTTCTTATCCGGGACTAGCGGGAGGTGAGCAGTTCTTC. It encodes CASSSYPGLAGGEQFF.

CDR3 nucleotide sequence: TGTGCCAGCAGCTTAAAGGGGGCCAGGGCCAGCACAGATACGCAGTATTTT. Translation gives CASSLKGARASTDTQYF. The rearrangement joins TRBV11-3 to TRBJ2-3; 7 nucleotides align to TRBD1. CDR1 is SGHNT, CDR2 YENEEA, per germline. The trim removed 2 bases at V and 0 bases at J, leaving 8 bases unmatched. The CDR3 has 17 residues. Full variable domain (outside the CDR3, taken from reference TRBV11-3 and TRBJ2-3): EAGVVQSPRYKIIEKKQPVAFWCNPISGHNTLYWYLQNLGQGPELLIRYENEEAVDDSQLPKDRFSAERLKGVDSTLKIQPAELGDSAVYLCASSLKGARASTDTQYFGPGTRLTVL.

The chain is built from TRBV29-1 and TRBJ2-5; maybe TRBD1 (6 bases). The V gene's germline CDR1 is SQVTM and CDR2 ANQGSEA. V lost 8 bases and J 3 bases, leaving 19 bases between the germline ends. The CDR3 extends over 14 amino acids. This CDR3 is CSISRDNSEETQYF. For the CDR3, the DNA is TGCAGCATTTCCCGGGACAACAGCGAAGAGACCCAGTACTTC.

This clonotype was observed many times. V usage is TRBV6-6 and J usage is TRBJ2-5; the D gene is possibly TRBD2 (6 bases). Germline V gives CDR1 MNHNY, CDR2 SVGAGI (reference sequence). The CDR3 has 13 amino acids. Between the trimmed V and J ends, which lost 4 bases and 4 bases, there was a span of 10 bases. CDR3 bases: TGTGCCAGCAGTTTCTTGGGGGGAGAGACCCAGTACTTC. This gives the protein CASSFLGGETQYF.

The chain joins TRBV20-1 to TRBJ2-7, with TRBD2 matching 8 bases. Trimming took 7 bases from V and 2 from J; bases not matched to a gene: 7. The CDR3 contains 13 residues. CDR1 DFQATT and CDR2 SNEGSKA come from the germline V gene (reference sequence). CDR3 coding DNA: TGCAGTGTTCCGCGGGGGGACACCTACGAGCAGTACTTC. As protein: CSVPRGDTYEQYF.

This clonotype was seen at least ten times. V is TRBV5-5 and J is TRBJ2-4; 10 nucleotides match TRBD2. Germline V gene data show CDR1 as SGHKS and CDR2 as YYEKEE (reference sequence). This CDR3 has 17 amino acids. With 2 bases clipped from V and 0 bases from J, the junction kept 5 bases outside the gene matches. CDR3 residues: CASSFLAGDSAKNIQYF. CDR3 DNA: TGTGCCAGCAGCTTTCTAGCGGGGGACTCAGCCAAAAACATTCAGTACTTC.

At least ten counts were recorded for this clonotype. V usage is TRBV7-2 and J usage is TRBJ1-1; D gene ambiguous. Per germline, CDR1 SGHTA and CDR2 FQGNSA. This CDR3 region has 14 residues. Trimming pared 1 base from V and 3 bases from J, leaving 9 bases between. CDR3 loop: CASSLVGGDTEAFF. CDR3 coding DNA: TGTGCCAGCAGCTTAGTGGGCGGGGACACTGAAGCTTTCTTT.

This clonotype was found a few times. The chain recombines TRBV12-3 or TRBV12-4 with TRBJ2-4, with D hard to call. Trimming left V 3 bases short and J 0 bases short, with 9 bases between. The CDR3 covers 15 residues. The CDR3 sequence: CASSFADQAKNIQYF. CDR3 sequence (DNA): TGTGCCAGCAGTTTCGCCGACCAAGCCAAAAACATTCAGTACTTC.